This TCR beta chain was observed in a study of regulatory T cells in long-lasting Graves disease. This clonotype was counted many times. The time point was: persistent/refractory GD, antithyroid drugs over 5 years with positive TRAb. The authors made the TCR library using RNA they extracted from PBMCs. CDR3 regions were amplified by Arm-PCR using iRepertoire HTBI primers to build TCR beta libraries. TCRdb reprocessed the multiplex PCR reads via MiXCR and lists one record per CDR3 protein. Of a few hundred thousand distinct CDR3 sequences in the sample, around 23% were seen once. The CDR3 is 11 residues long. Per the germline V gene, CDR1 is SQVTM and CDR2 is ANQGSEA. Trimming removed 7 bases from V and 5 bases from J, with 12 bases in between.

This TCR derives from a woman aged 40 to 50 with Graves disease. The chain combines TRBV29-1 with TRBJ2-7; no clear D gene. The sequencing here drew on peripheral blood mononuclear cells (PBMCs), taken when the disease was refractory, from a patient treated with antithyroid drugs. CDR3 DNA sequence: TGCAGCGCAATCCGTACGGACGAGCAGTACTTC. It translates to CSAIRTDEQYF.